A single T cell receptor beta chain is shown here with its context. The data derive from a study of T cells in localized non-small cell lung cancer. Method: immunoSEQ multiplex PCR; TCRdb's copy keeps in-frame clones and lacks some. The data contain some 25,000 clones, roughly 90% of them singletons. Unmatched junction bases numbered 2, after V lost 2 bases and J lost 2 bases. Germline values: CDR1 MNHEY, CDR2 SVGAGI. This CDR3 spans 14 amino acids. The rearrangement uses TRBV6-5 and TRBJ1-2, with 7 bases fitting TRBD1. The TCR comes from a man aged 35 to 69 with stage III squamous cell lung carcinoma. This specimen was peripheral blood, taken before any cancer treatment. For the CDR3, the DNA is TGTGCCAGCAGTTACAGGGGACAGAACTATGGCTACACCTTC. Translated: CASSYRGQNYGYTF.